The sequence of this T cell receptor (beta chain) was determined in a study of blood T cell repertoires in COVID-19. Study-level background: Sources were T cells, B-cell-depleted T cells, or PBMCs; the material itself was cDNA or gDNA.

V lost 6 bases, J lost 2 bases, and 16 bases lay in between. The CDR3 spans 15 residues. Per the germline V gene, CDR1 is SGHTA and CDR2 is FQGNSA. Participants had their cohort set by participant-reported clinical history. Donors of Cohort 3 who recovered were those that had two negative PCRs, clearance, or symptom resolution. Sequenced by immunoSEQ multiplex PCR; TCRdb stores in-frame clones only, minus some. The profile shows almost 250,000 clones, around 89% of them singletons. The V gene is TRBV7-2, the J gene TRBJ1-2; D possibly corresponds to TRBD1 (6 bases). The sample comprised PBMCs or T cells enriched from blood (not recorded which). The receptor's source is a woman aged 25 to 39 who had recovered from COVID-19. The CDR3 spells CASRSNREGNYGYTF. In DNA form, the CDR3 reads TGTGCCAGCAGGTCTAACAGGGAAGGAAACTATGGCTACACCTTC. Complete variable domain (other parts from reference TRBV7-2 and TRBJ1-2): GAGVSQSPSNKVTEKGKDVELRCDPISGHTALYWYRQSLGQGLEFLIYFQGNSAPDKSGLPSDRFSAERTGGSVSTLTIQRTQQEDSAVYLCASRSNREGNYGYTFGSGTRLTVV.